This TCR beta chain comes out of a study of blood T cells in healthy people across ages. Healthy Caucasian individuals from Russia aged about 6 to 90 served as donors. Per individual sample, total RNA of at least 5.5 micrograms was extracted. Primers used in a second PCR of about 7 to 12 cycles were a sample-barcoded 5' primer and a J-beta primer mix. Via MiXCR, TCRdb re-called the 5' RACE reads, giving one row per CDR3 protein. The sample records 750,000 to 950,000 distinct CDR3 sequences, about a quarter being singletons. V dropped 4 bases and J dropped 3; count of bases not matched to a gene: 5. From germline, CDR1 is MDHEN and CDR2 SYDVKM. This CDR3 region has 15 residues. This clonotype was found a few times. Antigen unknown. Whole-study findings and limits: There were more naive CD4+ cells and higher diversity in long-lived donors than in aged donors.

The data were also submitted as part of a second study, on T cells of mothers and their children. That work states: Three healthy Caucasian mothers and their six children were the donors.

Source material: blood. The chain uses TRBV28 and TRBJ1-3, with TRBD1 matching over 8 bases. The source of this sequence is a boy aged 5-17 years in good health. CDR3 amino acids: CASSSIRGLGNTIYF. For the CDR3, the DNA is TGTGCCAGCAGTTCCATCAGGGGGCTTGGAAACACCATATATTTT.